Listed below are T cell receptor beta chains from one sample, sequenced in a study of identical twins. TCRdb re-called the 5' RACE reads with MiXCR, one entry per CDR3 protein. Of 1.5 million or so distinct CDR3 sequences in the sample, under 35% were seen once. Source material: cord blood. Receptor source: a newborn girl in good health. The CDR3 runs from the conserved cysteine through the conserved F or W. A D gene is named only where the DNA matches it firmly. The size entry is marked missing in some rows and otherwise reads once, few, many or a size class.

TRBD2	few	TRBJ2-1	TRBV20-1	CSAIWTSGYNEQFF	TGCAGTGCTATCTGGACTAGCGGTTACAATGAGCAGTTCTTC
.	.	TRBJ1-5	TRBV7-8	CASSLRSGLSNQPQHF	TGTGCCAGCAGCTTGCGCTCGGGACTTAGCAATCAGCCCCAGCATTTT
TRBD1	.	TRBJ2-1	TRBV3-1	CASSLLPTGDPNNEQFF	TGTGCCAGCAGCCTCCTCCCCACAGGGGACCCCAACAATGAGCAGTTCTTC
.	few	TRBJ1-1	TRBV20-1	CSASIQGTEAFF	TGCAGTGCTAGTATTCAGGGCACTGAAGCTTTCTTT
.	.	TRBJ2-7	TRBV10-2	CASSEPGERSSYEQYF	TGCGCCAGCAGTGAGCCCGGGGAGAGAAGCTCCTACGAGCAGTACTTC
.	many	TRBJ2-1	TRBV9	CASLNLSRAYNEQFF	TGTGCCAGCCTGAACCTCTCGCGGGCGTACAATGAGCAGTTCTTC
.	few	TRBJ1-1	TRBV27	CASSLLQKNTEAFF	TGTGCCAGCAGTTTATTACAGAAGAACACTGAAGCTTTCTTT
.	few	TRBJ1-2	TRBV5-1	CASSSSEPYGYTF	TGCGCCAGCAGCTCCAGCGAACCCTATGGCTACACCTTC
TRBD1	few	TRBJ2-7	TRBV10-3	CAISTMDRGFLYEQYF	TGTGCCATCAGCACGATGGACAGGGGGTTTCTTTACGAGCAGTACTTC
.	once	TRBJ1-2	TRBV20-1	CSARRIDGANYGYTF	TGCAGTGCTAGACGGATAGACGGAGCTAACTATGGCTACACCTTC
TRBD1	many	TRBJ2-1	TRBV5-1	CASSFRDRGNNEQFF	TGCGCCAGCAGCTTCCGGGACAGGGGTAACAATGAGCAGTTCTTC
TRBD1	.	TRBJ1-2	TRBV10-1	CAGQVGYTF	TGCGCCGGACAGGTTGGCTACACCTTC
.	few	TRBJ2-3	TRBV27	CASSSGPRTDTQYF	TGTGCCAGCAGTTCCGGACCGCGCACAGATACGCAGTATTTT
.	many	TRBJ1-2	TRBV13	CASLGPGRSGYTF	TGTGCCAGCCTCGGTCCAGGGCGTAGTGGCTACACCTTC
.	.	TRBJ1-5	TRBV20-1	CSASGVGNQPQHF	TGCAGTGCTAGTGGGGTGGGCAATCAGCCCCAGCATTTT
.	.	TRBJ2-3	TRBV7-8	CASSSDVRATDTQYF	TGTGCCAGCAGCTCCGATGTCAGGGCCACAGATACGCAGTATTTT
TRBD2	few	TRBJ2-1	TRBV14	CASSQDRLAGASSYNEQFF	TGTGCCAGCAGCCAAGATAGACTAGCGGGGGCTAGCTCCTACAATGAGCAGTTCTTC
TRBD1	few	TRBJ2-7	TRBV5-5	CASSLRTGQLLSSYEQYF	TGTGCCAGCAGCTTAAGGACAGGTCAACTCCTGAGCTCCTACGAGCAGTACTTC